This TCR beta chain was sequenced during a study of cytomegalovirus exposure and HLA in healthy donors. Sequenced by immunoSEQ multiplex PCR; TCRdb stores in-frame clones only, minus some. The sample has over 150,000 clones, 91% seen once. Germline CDR1 reads SGHRS; CDR2 reads YFSETQ. The CDR3 consists of 17 residues. After removal of 4 bases from V and 8 bases from J, the junction contained 17 bases not matched to a gene. Sequencing used PBMCs. The chain joins TRBV5-1 to TRBJ2-1; 8 nucleotides match TRBD2. The sequence came from a woman aged 18-35 years in good health and CMV-seropositive. The CDR3, as DNA: TGCGCCAGCAGCCCTCGCCGGGGGGGGACCCATGGGGATGAGCAGTTCTTC. It encodes CASSPRRGGTHGDEQFF.